Detailed here is one TCR beta chain. Its antigen is currently unknown. The authors ran a second PCR of roughly 7 to 11 cycles using a sample-barcoded 5' primer and a J-beta primer mix. A single record per CDR3 protein comes from TCRdb applying MiXCR to the 5' RACE reads. The table lists 600,000 to 850,000 distinct CDR3 sequences, about 40% of them singletons, with 20% to 25% in the top ten. The sample comes from a study of blood T cells in healthy people across ages. Whole-study findings and limits: Donor CMV status, an unknown factor, possibly confounded changes in expanded clonotypes. The long-lived group displayed more naive CD4+ cells, plus higher diversity, than the aged donors did.

The germline gives CDR1 ENHRY, CDR2 SYGVKD. The CDR3 spans 14 residues. The V gene lost 0 bases and the J gene lost 3 bases, with 6 bases spanning the gap. The sequence was obtained from a woman aged 55-70 years in good health. Specimen: blood. V gene TRBV10-3 combines with J gene TRBJ2-1; tentatively, D is TRBD1 (5 bases). Here the CDR3 reads CAISESTVYNEQFF. DNA of the CDR3: TGTGCCATCAGTGAGTCGACAGTCTACAATGAGCAGTTCTTC.